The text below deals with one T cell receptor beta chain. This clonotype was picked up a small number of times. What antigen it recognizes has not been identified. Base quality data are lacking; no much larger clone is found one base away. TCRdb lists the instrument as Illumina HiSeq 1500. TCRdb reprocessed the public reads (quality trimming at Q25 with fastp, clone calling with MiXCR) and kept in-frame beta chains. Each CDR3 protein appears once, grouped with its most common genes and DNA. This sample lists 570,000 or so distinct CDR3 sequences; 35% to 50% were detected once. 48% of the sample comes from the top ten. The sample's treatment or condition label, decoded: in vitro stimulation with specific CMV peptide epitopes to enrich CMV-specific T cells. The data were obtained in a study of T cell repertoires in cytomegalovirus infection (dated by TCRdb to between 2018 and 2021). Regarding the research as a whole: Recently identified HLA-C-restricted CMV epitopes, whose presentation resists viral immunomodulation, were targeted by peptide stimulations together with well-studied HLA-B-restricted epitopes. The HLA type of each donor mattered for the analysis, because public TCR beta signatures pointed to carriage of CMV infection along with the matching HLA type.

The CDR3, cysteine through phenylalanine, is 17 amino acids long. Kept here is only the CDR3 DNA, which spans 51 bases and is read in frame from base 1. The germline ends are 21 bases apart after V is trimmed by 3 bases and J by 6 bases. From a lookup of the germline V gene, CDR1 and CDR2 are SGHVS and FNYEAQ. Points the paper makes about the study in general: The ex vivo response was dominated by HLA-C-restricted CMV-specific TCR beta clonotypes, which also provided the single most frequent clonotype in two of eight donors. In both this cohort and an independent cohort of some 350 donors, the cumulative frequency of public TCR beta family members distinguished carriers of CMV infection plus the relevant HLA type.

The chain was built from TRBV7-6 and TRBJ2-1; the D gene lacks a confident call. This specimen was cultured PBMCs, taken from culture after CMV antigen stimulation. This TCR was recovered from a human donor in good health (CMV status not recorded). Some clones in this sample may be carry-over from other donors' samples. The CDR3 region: CASSFLPPHGPLNEQFF. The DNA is TGTGCCAGCAGCTTTCTCCCCCCCCACGGGCCCCTCAATGAGCAGTTCTTC.